Following are 13 T cell receptor beta chains from one sample sequenced in a study of blood T cells in healthy people across ages. A J-beta primer mix and a sample-barcoded 5' primer were used in a second PCR of roughly 6 to 11 cycles. TCRdb used MiXCR to reprocess the 5' RACE reads, holding one entry per CDR3 protein. The data show about 570,000 distinct CDR3 sequences, roughly a quarter seen once. Another study also made use of these data, one on T cells of mothers and their children.

The sequenced sample was blood. The receptors come from a boy between 2 and 10 years old in good health.

In its sample, this clonotype was seen a few times. The CDR3 spells CASTRGTIAKNIQYF. DNA of the CDR3: TGTGCCAGCACCCGAGGGACAATAGCCAAAAACATTCAGTACTTC. The genes are TRBV6-2 or TRBV6-3 and TRBJ2-4, with a possible D match to TRBD1 (6 bases). Germline V gene data show CDR1 as MNHEY and CDR2 as SVGEGT. There are 15 residues in the CDR3. V was shortened by 7 bases and J by 0 bases, with 13 bases between the two germline ends.

About this clonotype: This could be a read error, since a much larger clone is one nucleotide away. The chain carries TRBV10-3 and TRBJ1-3; D uncertain. The CDR3 is made up of 14 amino acids. Germline CDR1 ENHRY, CDR2 SYGVKD. CDR3 nucleotides: TGTGCCATCAGTGAGTCAGGCACGGGAAAGACCATATATTTT. This translates into CAISESGTGKTIYF.

V gene TRBV5-1 combines with J gene TRBJ2-5; perhaps TRBD1 as D (6 bases). The V end was cut by 0 bases, the J end by 5 bases, with 11 bases between. This CDR3 region has 14 residues. Germline V gene sequence: CDR1 SGHRS, CDR2 YFSETQ. The DNA of the CDR3 is TGCGCCAGCAGCTTGGACAGGGCTGCGGAGACCCAGTACTTC. Residues: CASSLDRAAETQYF.

This clonotype has just a few counts. This chain connects TRBV14 to TRBJ2-5; no clear D gene. Germline V gene data show CDR1 as SGHDN and CDR2 as FVKESK. The ends were cut back, 4 bases at V and 5 bases at J, with 14 bases in the middle. The CDR3 consists of 14 residues. CDR3 protein: CASSPLRAGETQYF. DNA of the CDR3: TGTGCCAGCAGCCCCCTCCGGGCTGGGGAGACCCAGTACTTC.

This rearrangement joins TRBV10-3 to TRBJ2-7; 9 nucleotides agree with TRBD2. Germline V gene data show CDR1 as ENHRY and CDR2 as SYGVKD. The CDR3 covers 13 residues. Unmatched junction bases numbered 6, after V lost 10 bases and J lost 2 bases. This chain's CDR3 is CATTGGGAYEQYF. In nucleotides, the CDR3 is TGTGCCACTACGGGCGGGGGGGCCTACGAGCAGTACTTC.

J is TRBJ1-4 and V is TRBV27, with 7 bases matching TRBD1. V was clipped by 3 bases and J by 3 bases; unmatched bases: 4. The CDR3 spans 15 residues. Germline CDR1 is MNHEY and CDR2 is SMNVEV (reference sequence). The CDR3 loop is CASSLVQGPNEKLFF. CDR3 nucleotides: TGTGCCAGCAGTTTGGTACAGGGGCCTAATGAAAAACTGTTTTTT.

J is TRBJ2-5 and V is TRBV29-1; D is possibly TRBD1 or TRBD2 (5 bases each). The J call could be wrong; TRBJ2-7 is a better fit for the DNA end. This CDR3 contains 13 residues. Germline lookup yields CDR1 SQVTM and CDR2 ANQGSEA. The CDR3 DNA reads TGCAGCGTCGCTGGACGGGACCTATACGAGCAGTACTTC. This gives the protein CSVAGRDLYEQYF.

This clonotype was counted a single time. V and J are TRBV20-1 and TRBJ1-6; the D gene is possibly TRBD1 (5 bases). There are 14 residues in the CDR3. Germline-derived CDR1 and CDR2 are DFQATT and SNEGSKA (reference sequence). The V and J ends lost 2 bases and 5 bases respectively, with 10 bases between them. The CDR3 sequence is CSARQGENNSPLHF. CDR3 in DNA: TGCAGTGCTAGACAGGGTGAAAATAATTCACCCCTCCACTTT.

The sample holds a few counts of this clonotype. The J gene is TRBJ1-4, the V gene TRBV29-1, with D maybe TRBD1 (5 bases). V lost 3 bases and J lost 7, with 9 bases in between. CDR3 length: 12 residues. Germline CDR1 SQVTM, CDR2 ANQGSEA. The CDR3 protein is CSVEAGLEKLFF. The CDR3 region has the DNA TGCAGCGTTGAGGCAGGGCTTGAAAAACTGTTTTTT.

The V gene is TRBV6-6, the J gene TRBJ1-6; the match to TRBD1 covers 9 bases. The junction had 6 bases not matched to a gene; V was cut back by 5 bases and J by 4 bases. This CDR3 contains 16 residues. Germline lookup yields CDR1 MNHNY and CDR2 SVGAGI (reference sequence). The CDR3: CASSQRDRVYNSPLHF. The CDR3 coding sequence is TGTGCCAGCAGTCAACGGGACAGGGTTTATAATTCACCCCTCCACTTT.

The chain uses TRBV5-1 and TRBJ2-5; no clear D gene. The CDR3 is made up of 12 amino acids. Trimming took 4 bases from V and 5 from J, leaving 9 bases between them. The germline gives CDR1 SGHRS, CDR2 YFSETQ. The CDR3 loop is CASSPSEETQYF. CDR3 nucleotides: TGCGCCAGCAGCCCCAGTGAGGAGACCCAGTACTTC.

The V call is TRBV29-1, the J call TRBJ2-5, with no clear D. CDR1 is SQVTM and CDR2 is ANQGSEA in the germline V gene. The CDR3 contains 13 residues. Trimming stripped 4 bases from V and 2 bases from J, with 11 bases between. CDR3 nucleotides: TGCAGCGTTGCCGCGGACCGGCAAGAGACCCAGTACTTC. The encoded protein is CSVAADRQETQYF.

This clonotype came up once. J is TRBJ2-3 and V is TRBV20-1; tentative D call: TRBD1 (5 bases). Per germline, CDR1 DFQATT and CDR2 SNEGSKA (reference sequence). V was trimmed by 6 bases and J by 5 bases, leaving 18 bases between them. The CDR3 is 14 residues long. The CDR3 nucleotides are TGCAGTGCCACGACCGCCCCCACAGGAGATACGCAGTATTTT. This codes for CSATTAPTGDTQYF.